This TCR beta chain was captured in a study of T cells after posttransplantation cyclophosphamide (dated by TCRdb to the mid-2010s). In terms of the full investigation: T cell repertoire reconstitution was tracked by TRB sequencing after myeloablative bone marrow transplantation in which posttransplantation cyclophosphamide was used as GVHD prophylaxis. Public TRB sequences were checked against a database of over 3,500 sequences associated with responses to pathogens, tumor antigens, self-antigens and alloantigens. Blood from all 35 or so PTCy patients who had 1-year posttransplant specimens underwent TRB sequencing. In 3 patients, TRB sequencing was also performed on up to 3 more blood samples taken 2 to 5.2 years after transplant, and in 4 patients, pretransplant blood was also TRB-sequenced. Because TRA and TRB clonality correlated tightly in roughly 10 samples, the subsequent TCR analyses were limited to TRB only. Antigen receptor sequencing covered samples from approximately 38 PTCy-treated patients and over 15 of their related bone marrow donors.

A control cohort of 11 patients who had been given myeloablative marrow transplants with methotrexate plus a calcineurin inhibitor was sampled 1 year after transplant. Peripheral blood and bone marrow mononuclear cells were isolated by Ficoll-Hypaque density centrifugation and cryopreserved. TRB sequencing was run on genomic DNA with either the immunoSEQ assay at survey resolution or the hsTCRB kit. Per the original workflow: Initial read processing used immunoSEQ software, and repertoire analyses used the LymphoSeq R package. Clonality was computed as 1 minus normalized Shannon entropy, and a Gini coefficient was also calculated for each TRB dataset. To infer phenotypes in unsorted samples, TRB sequences from sorted subsets of the recipient or donor were mapped onto the unsorted samples of the same recipient. TCRdb obtained this table from immuneACCESS and retained in-frame rearrangements with V and J assigned. These tables miss some clones; where compared with another copy, unresolved V genes account for less than half of the shortfall, and the remainder is unexplained. The V and J calls and clone size come from that table; D and trimming were worked out from the DNA. The sample table lists more than 20,000 clones, roughly 90% of them with a count of one. Approximately 8% of the sample lies in the top ten.

The research as a whole found: Across more than 35 patients, recipient CMV seropositivity and CMV reactivation were highly associated with TRB clonality; PTCy diversity was similar to CNI/methotrexate controls. The TRB repertoires of T cells infiltrating skin or the GI tract showed only limited overlap with the TRB repertoires found in blood. At 1-2 months, donor-recipient similarity was low but rose over the first year, and the later blood repertoires were often dominated by donor CD8+ memory clones.

According to the germline V gene, CDR1 reads MNHEY and CDR2 reads SVGAGI. The CDR3 sequence holds 14 residues, the cysteine and phenylalanine included. Only the CDR3 portion is preserved as DNA: 42 bases, with reading frame beginning at the first base. As concerns this clone: Its target antigen remains unknown. Nothing much larger sits one base from this clone, and base qualities are not available.

The TCR sequence derives from a female patient aged 50-59 years who received an allogeneic stem cell transplant from an unrelated donor, was CMV-positive, and had chronic GVHD only. Because of the transplant, the T cells may be the graft donor's rather than the patient's own. The chain joins TRBV6-5 to TRBJ2-5; 8 bases in the junction line up with TRBD1. TRBJ2-7 explains the end of the DNA better; the J call may be wrong. Sequenced material: PBMCs, taken after an allogeneic stem cell transplant with a calcineurin inhibitor and methotrexate. The encoded CDR3 is CASSYSGGRYEQYF. The base sequence is TGTGCCAGCAGTTATTCAGGGGGCAGGTACGAGCAGTACTTC.